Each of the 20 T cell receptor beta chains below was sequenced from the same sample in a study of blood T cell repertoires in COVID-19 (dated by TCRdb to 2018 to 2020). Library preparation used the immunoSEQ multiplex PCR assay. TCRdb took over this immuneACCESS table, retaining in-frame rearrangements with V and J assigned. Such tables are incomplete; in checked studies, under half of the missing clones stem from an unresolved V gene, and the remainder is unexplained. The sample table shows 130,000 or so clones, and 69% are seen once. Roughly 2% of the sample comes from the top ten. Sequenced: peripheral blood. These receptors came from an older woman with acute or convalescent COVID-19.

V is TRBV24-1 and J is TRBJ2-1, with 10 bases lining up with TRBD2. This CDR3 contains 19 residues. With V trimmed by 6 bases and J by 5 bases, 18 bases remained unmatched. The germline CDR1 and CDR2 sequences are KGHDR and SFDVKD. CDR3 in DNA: TGTGCCACCAGTAGCGGGAGGGCTGGATGGGACAATCGTCACAATGAGCAGTTCTTC. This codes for CATSSGRAGWDNRHNEQFF.

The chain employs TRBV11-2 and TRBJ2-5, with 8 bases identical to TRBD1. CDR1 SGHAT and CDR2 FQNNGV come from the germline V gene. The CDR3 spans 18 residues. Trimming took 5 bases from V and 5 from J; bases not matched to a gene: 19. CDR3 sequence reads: CASSPRGQGALGLETQYF. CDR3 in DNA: TGTGCCAGCAGCCCCAGGGGCCAGGGGGCGCTGGGGTTGGAGACCCAGTACTTC.

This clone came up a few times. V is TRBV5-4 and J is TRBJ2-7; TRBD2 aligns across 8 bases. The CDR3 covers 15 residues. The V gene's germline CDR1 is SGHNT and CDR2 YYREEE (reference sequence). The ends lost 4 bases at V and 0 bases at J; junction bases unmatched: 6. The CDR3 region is CASSPGGASSYEQYF. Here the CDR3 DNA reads TGTGCCAGCAGCCCCGGGGGGGCCAGCTCCTACGAGCAGTACTTC. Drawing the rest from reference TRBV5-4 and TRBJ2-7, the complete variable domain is ETGVTQSPTHLIKTRGQQVTLRCSSQSGHNTVSWYQQALGQGPQFIFQYYREEENGRGNFPPRFSGLQFPNYSSELNVNALELDDSALYLCASSPGGASSYEQYFGPGTRLTVT.

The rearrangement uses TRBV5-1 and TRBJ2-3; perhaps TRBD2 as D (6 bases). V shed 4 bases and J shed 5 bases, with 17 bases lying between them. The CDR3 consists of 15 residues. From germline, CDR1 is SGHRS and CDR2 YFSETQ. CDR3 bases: TGCGCCAGCAGCCCAACGGGCGGGGTATTAGATACGCAGTATTTT. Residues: CASSPTGGVLDTQYF. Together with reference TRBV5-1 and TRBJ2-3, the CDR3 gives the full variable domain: KAGVTQTPRYLIKTRGQQVTLSCSPISGHRSVSWYQQTPGQGLQFLFEYFSETQRNKGNFPGRFSGRQFSNSRSEMNVSTLELGDSALYLCASSPTGGVLDTQYFGPGTRLTVL.

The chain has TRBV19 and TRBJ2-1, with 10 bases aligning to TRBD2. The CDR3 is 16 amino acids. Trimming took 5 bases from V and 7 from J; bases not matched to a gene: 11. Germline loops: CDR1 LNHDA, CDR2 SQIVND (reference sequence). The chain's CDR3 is CASSYTLAGARNEQFF. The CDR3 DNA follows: TGTGCCAGTAGTTATACCCTAGCGGGAGCACGAAATGAGCAGTTCTTC.

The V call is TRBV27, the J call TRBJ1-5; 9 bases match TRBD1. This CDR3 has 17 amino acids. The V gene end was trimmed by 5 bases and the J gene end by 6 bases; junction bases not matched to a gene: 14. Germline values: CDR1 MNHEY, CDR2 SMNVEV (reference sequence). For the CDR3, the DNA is TGTGCCAGCAGTCCTAAAGAGGACAGGGGCTTGAGTCAGCCCCAGCATTTT. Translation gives CASSPKEDRGLSQPQHF.

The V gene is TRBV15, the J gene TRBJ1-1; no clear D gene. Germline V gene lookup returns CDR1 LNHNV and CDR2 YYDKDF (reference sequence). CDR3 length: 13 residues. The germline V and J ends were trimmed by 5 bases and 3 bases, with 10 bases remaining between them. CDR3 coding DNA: TGTGCCACCAGCGCGAACGGTGACACTGAAGCTTTCTTT. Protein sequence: CATSANGDTEAFF. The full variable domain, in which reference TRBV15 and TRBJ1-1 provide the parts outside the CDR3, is DAMVIQNPRYQVTQFGKPVTLSCSQTLNHNVMYWYQQKSSQAPKLLFHYYDKDFNNEADTPDNFQSRRPNTSFCFLDIRSPGLGDTAMYLCATSANGDTEAFFGQGTRLTVV.

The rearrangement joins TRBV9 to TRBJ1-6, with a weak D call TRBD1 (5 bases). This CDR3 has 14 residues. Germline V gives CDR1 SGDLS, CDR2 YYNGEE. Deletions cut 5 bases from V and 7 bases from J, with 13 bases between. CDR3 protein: CASSDDRPNSPLHF. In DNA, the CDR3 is TGTGCCAGCAGTGATGACAGACCCAATTCACCCCTCCACTTT.

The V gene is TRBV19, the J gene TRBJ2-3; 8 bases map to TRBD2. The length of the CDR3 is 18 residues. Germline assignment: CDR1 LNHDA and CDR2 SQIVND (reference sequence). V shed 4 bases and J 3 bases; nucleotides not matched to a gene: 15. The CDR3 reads CASSTLLGLAGLTDTQYF. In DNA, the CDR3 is TGTGCCAGTAGTACGCTTCTGGGGCTAGCGGGTTTGACAGATACGCAGTATTTT.

CDR3 protein: CASSISGGGNTIYF. The CDR3 coding sequence is TGTGCCAGTAGTATCTCTGGCGGGGGAAACACCATATATTTT. The rearrangement uses TRBV19 and TRBJ1-3; no reliable D call. The CDR3 is 14 amino acids. V lost 3 bases and J 4 bases, leaving 10 bases between the germline ends. Germline V CDR1 and CDR2: LNHDA, SQIVND (reference sequence).

As DNA, the CDR3 is TGTGCCTGGAGTACAGGGGTACATCAGCCCCAGCATTTT. Its protein is CAWSTGVHQPQHF. V usage is TRBV30 and J usage is TRBJ1-5; TRBD1 matches 7 bases. V gave up 2 bases and J gave up 5 bases; unmatched junction bases: 3. CDR3 length equals 13 residues. Germline CDR1 reads GTSNPN; CDR2 reads SVGIG (reference sequence).

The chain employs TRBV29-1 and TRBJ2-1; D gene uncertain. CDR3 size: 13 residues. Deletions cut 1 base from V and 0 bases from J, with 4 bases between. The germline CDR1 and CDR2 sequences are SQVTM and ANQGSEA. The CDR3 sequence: CSVEGSSYNEQFF. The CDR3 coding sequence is TGCAGCGTTGAAGGGAGCTCCTACAATGAGCAGTTCTTC.

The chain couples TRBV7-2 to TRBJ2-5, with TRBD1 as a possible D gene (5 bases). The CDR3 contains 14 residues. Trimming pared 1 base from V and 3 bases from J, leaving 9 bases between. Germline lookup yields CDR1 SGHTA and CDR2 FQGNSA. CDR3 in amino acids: CASSLGGSKETQYF. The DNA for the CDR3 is TGTGCCAGCAGCTTAGGGGGCAGCAAAGAGACCCAGTACTTC.

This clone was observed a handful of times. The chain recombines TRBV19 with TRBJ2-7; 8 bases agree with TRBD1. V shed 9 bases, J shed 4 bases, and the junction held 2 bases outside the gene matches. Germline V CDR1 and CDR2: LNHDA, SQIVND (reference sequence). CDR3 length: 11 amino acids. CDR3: CASRQGYEQYF. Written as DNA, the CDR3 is TGTGCCAGCAGACAGGGGTACGAGCAGTACTTC.

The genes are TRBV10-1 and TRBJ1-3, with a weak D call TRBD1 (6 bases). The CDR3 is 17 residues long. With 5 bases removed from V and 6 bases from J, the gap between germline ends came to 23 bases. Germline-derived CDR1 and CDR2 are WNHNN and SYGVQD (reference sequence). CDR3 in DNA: TGCGCCAGCAGTATCCGGGACACGAAAAGAGGCGAAAACACCATATATTTT. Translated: CASSIRDTKRGENTIYF.

In nucleotides, the CDR3 is TGCAGCGAACAGCGGTCGGGGAATGAGCAGTTCTTC. Its protein is CSEQRSGNEQFF. The chain is built from TRBV29-1 and TRBJ2-1; possible D gene TRBD2, 5 bases. This CDR3 has 12 amino acids. Germline loops: CDR1 SQVTM, CDR2 ANQGSEA. The V end lost 7 bases, the J end lost 7 bases, and 14 bases lay between the germline ends.

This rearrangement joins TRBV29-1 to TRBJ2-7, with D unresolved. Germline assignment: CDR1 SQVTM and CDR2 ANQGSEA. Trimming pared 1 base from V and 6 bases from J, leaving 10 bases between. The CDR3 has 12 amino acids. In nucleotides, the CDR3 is TGCAGCGTTGAAGTGAGTACCGCCGAGCAGTACTTC. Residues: CSVEVSTAEQYF.

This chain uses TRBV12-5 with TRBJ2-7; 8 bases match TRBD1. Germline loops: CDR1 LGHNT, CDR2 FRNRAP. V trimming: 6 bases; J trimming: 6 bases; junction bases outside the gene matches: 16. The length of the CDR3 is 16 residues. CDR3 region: CASGTPTPQGAGEQYF. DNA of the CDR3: TGTGCTAGTGGAACACCCACTCCCCAGGGGGCCGGCGAGCAGTACTTC.

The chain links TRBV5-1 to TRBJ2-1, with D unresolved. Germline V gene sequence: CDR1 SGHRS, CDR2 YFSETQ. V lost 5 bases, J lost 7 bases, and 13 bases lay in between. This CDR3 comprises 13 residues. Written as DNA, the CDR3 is TGCGCCAGCAGTATGGCGGTAGGAAATGAGCAGTTCTTC. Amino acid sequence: CASSMAVGNEQFF.

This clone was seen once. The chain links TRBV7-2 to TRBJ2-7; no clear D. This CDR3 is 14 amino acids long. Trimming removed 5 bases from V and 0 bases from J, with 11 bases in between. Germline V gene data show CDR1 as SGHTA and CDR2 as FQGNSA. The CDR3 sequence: CASSAYLSSYEQYF. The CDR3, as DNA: TGTGCCAGCAGCGCCTATTTGAGCTCCTACGAGCAGTACTTC.